The present T cell receptor beta chain was sequenced within a study of T cell clones after liver transplantation. Background on the study: Timepoints were pre-transplant, pre-withdrawal, and after withdrawal was completed or failed.

Of note for this clone: The antigen is unknown.

The table came from immunoSEQ multiplex PCR; TCRdb's copy has only in-frame clones and leaves some out. The sample consists of approximately 11,000 clones, about 71% of them appearing once. Study-level points and caveats: Donor-reactive sequences fell more than third party-reactive ones, suggesting partial deletion. Post-transplant, graft-donor-reactive CD4 TCRbeta sequences in blood dropped significantly in most of the 8 subjects.

Losses at the gene ends were 4 bases for V and 5 bases for J; bases not matched to a gene: 7. This CDR3 region has 15 residues. Per the germline V gene, CDR1 is SGHRS and CDR2 is YFSETQ. The sequencing used CD4+ T cells from blood, collected around 33 months after liver transplant. V is TRBV5-1 and J is TRBJ1-1, with 11 positions matching TRBD1. This clonotype was obtained from a human patient who received a liver transplant. Among the T cells, some may be from the graft donor. For the CDR3, the DNA is TGCGCCAGCAGCCTGAGGACAGGGGGCAGAACTGAAGCTTTCTTT. Translated: CASSLRTGGRTEAFF.